The clone carrying this T cell receptor (beta chain) appeared a few times. Its antigen is undetermined. The length of the CDR3 is 13 residues. V lost 6 bases and J lost 6, with 17 bases in between. Germline CDR1 GTSNPN, CDR2 SVGIG (reference sequence). PCR was performed using 60 Vbeta and 13 Jbeta primers. As originally analysed: In a later analysis, around 10 million of 75 million to 90 million unique beta chains occurred in at least two donors. TCRdb's table, derived via immunoSEQ multiplex PCR, lists solely in-frame clones and lacks some. V, J and clone size derive from that table, while D and trimming were established from the DNA sequence. This repertoire shows approximately 100,000 clones, approximately 80% found once; its top ten account for approximately 2.4%. The record originates from a study of cytomegalovirus exposure and HLA in healthy donors. Study results and caveats: Many donors shared some public TCRs, even though most TCR sequences were rare.

The receptor was derived from a female donor in good health and CMV-seronegative. Sequenced: PBMCs. The chain is built from TRBV30 and TRBJ1-1, with unresolved D. CDR3 region: CACLGRSGAEAFF. As DNA, the CDR3 is TGTGCCTGCCTCGGACGGTCGGGAGCTGAAGCTTTCTTT. Combining the CDR3 with reference TRBV30 and TRBJ1-1 gives the whole variable domain SQTIHQWPATLVQPVGSPLSLECTVEGTSNPNLYWYRQAAGRGLQLLFYSVGIGQISSEVPQNLSASRPQDRQFILSSKKLLLSDSGFYLCACLGRSGAEAFFGQGTRLTVV.